This TCR beta chain was obtained from a study of T cells in Graves' hyperthyroidism and ophthalmopathy. Study outcomes and limitations: Patients with ophthalmopathy were separated from those with stable hyperthyroidism by a 13 V-J model.

This clonotype was seen many times. Its antigen is undetermined. Researchers took RNA transcripts and amplified the TCR beta CDR3 regions from them. First-round RT-PCR targeting the TCR CDR3 was performed with the HTBI primer set. Each CDR3 protein is one row after TCRdb ran MiXCR on the multiplex PCR reads. The sample includes 650,000 to 750,000 distinct CDR3 sequences, 11% to 15% of them seen just once. The CDR3 spans 17 residues. The junction had 9 bases not matched to a gene; V was cut back by 1 base and J by 3 bases. Germline CDR1 reads SEHNR; CDR2 reads FQNEAQ (reference sequence). Thyroid ultrasound, orbital computed tomography, clinical symptoms, and serum thyroxine and TRAb underpinned diagnoses.

This receptor was taken from a woman aged 18-29 years with Graves' hyperthyroidism. Sequenced: blood. The genes are TRBV7-9 and TRBJ2-7, with 10 bases identical to TRBD2. The DNA for the CDR3 is TGTGCCAGCAGCTTAGGCCGACTAGCGGGTGCACTCTACGAGCAGTACTTC. Translation: CASSLGRLAGALYEQYF.